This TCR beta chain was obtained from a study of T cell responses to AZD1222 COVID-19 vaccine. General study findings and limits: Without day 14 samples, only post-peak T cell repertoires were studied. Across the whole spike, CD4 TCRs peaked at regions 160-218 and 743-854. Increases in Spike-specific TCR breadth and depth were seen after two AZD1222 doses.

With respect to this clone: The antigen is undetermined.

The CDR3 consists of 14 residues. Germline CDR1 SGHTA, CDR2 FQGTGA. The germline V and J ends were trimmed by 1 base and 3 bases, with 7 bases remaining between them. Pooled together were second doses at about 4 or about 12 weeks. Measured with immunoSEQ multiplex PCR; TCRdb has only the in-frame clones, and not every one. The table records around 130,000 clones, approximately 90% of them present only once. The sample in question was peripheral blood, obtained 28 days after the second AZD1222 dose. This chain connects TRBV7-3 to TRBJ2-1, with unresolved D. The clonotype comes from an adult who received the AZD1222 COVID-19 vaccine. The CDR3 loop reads CASSLIDGYNEQFF. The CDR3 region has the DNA TGTGCCAGCAGCTTAATCGACGGCTACAATGAGCAGTTCTTC.